One sample yielded the 17 T cell receptor beta chains listed below, sequenced in a study of identical twins. One entry per CDR3 protein, called by TCRdb with MiXCR from the 5' RACE reads. The sample includes approximately 530,000 distinct CDR3 sequences, 20% to 25% of them seen just once. The sample was also reused in another study, on yellow fever vaccine responses in identical twins.

The specimen was CD4+ T cells sorted from blood. The receptors were sampled from a woman in her late teens or twenties in good health.

This clonotype was counted at least ten times. V is TRBV12-3 or TRBV12-4 and J is TRBJ2-7; TRBD1 matches at 9 bases. Trimming took 2 bases from V and 2 from J; bases not matched to a gene: 4. This CDR3 has 15 residues. The CDR3 DNA is TGTGCCAGCAGTTTAACAGGACAGGGGACCTACGAGCAGTACTTC. Translated: CASSLTGQGTYEQYF.

This chain links TRBV10-3 with TRBJ2-1; D is unclear. Germline-derived CDR1 and CDR2 are ENHRY and SYGVKD. The ends were cut back, 0 bases at V and 5 bases at J, with 8 bases in the middle. The CDR3 is made up of 14 amino acids. As DNA, the CDR3 is TGTGCCATCAGTGAGTCGAATTCAAACAATGAGCAGTTCTTC. This codes for CAISESNSNNEQFF.

The chain recombines TRBV29-1 with TRBJ1-1; TRBD1 might be the D (5 bases). In germline, CDR1 is SQVTM, CDR2 ANQGSEA. The CDR3 sequence is 14 residues long. Deletions cut 5 bases from V and 1 base from J, with 14 bases between. The CDR3 is CSVPRGTGNTEAFF. The DNA of the CDR3 is TGCAGCGTTCCTCGGGGGACGGGGAACACTGAAGCTTTCTTT. Variable domain in full (rest from reference TRBV29-1 and TRBJ1-1): SAVISQKPSRDICQRGTSLTIQCQVDSQVTMMFWYRQQPGQSLTLIATANQGSEATYESGFVIDKFPISRPNLTFSTLTVSNMSPEDSSIYLCSVPRGTGNTEAFFGQGTRLTVV.

This chain joins TRBV20-1 and TRBJ1-5; D remains unclear. Trimming left V 5 bases short and J 3 bases short, with 8 bases between. The CDR3 totals 12 residues. Germline V gives CDR1 DFQATT, CDR2 SNEGSKA (reference sequence). This CDR3 reads CSALSNNQPQHF. The CDR3 nucleotides are TGCAGTGCTCTTTCGAACAATCAGCCCCAGCATTTT.

This clonotype appeared a few times. This chain joins TRBV6-2 or TRBV6-3 and TRBJ1-5, with D perhaps matching TRBD1 (6 bases). The V and J ends lost 3 bases and 0 bases respectively, with 12 bases between them. This CDR3 comprises 16 residues. Germline V gene sequence: CDR1 MNHEY, CDR2 SVGEGT. As DNA, the CDR3 is TGTGCCAGCAGTTATTGGGGACAAATTAGCAATCAGCCCCAGCATTTT. Translating gives CASSYWGQISNQPQHF.

This clonotype has more than one count but fewer than ten. V usage is TRBV5-1 and J usage is TRBJ2-2, with 8 bases identical to TRBD1. Germline CDR1 is SGHRS and CDR2 is YFSETQ. J gave up 9 bases and V 4 bases, and 5 bases lay outside the gene matches. This CDR3 has 13 residues. The CDR3 sequence: CASSARQGWELFF. DNA of the CDR3: TGCGCCAGCAGCGCTCGACAGGGGTGGGAGCTGTTTTTT.

DNA for the CDR3: TGTGCCAGCAGTGAAGGGACAGGGGGATACGAGCAGTACGTC. Protein product: CASSEGTGGYEQYV. The chain has TRBV6-1 and TRBJ2-7, with TRBD1 identical over 10 bases. The CDR3 has 14 amino acids. The V gene end was trimmed by 1 base and the J gene end by 4 bases; junction bases not matched to a gene: 1. Germline V gene sequence: CDR1 MNHNS, CDR2 SASEGT.

The chain combines TRBV9 with TRBJ1-3; D uncertain. The V gene's germline CDR1 is SGDLS and CDR2 YYNGEE. The V gene lost 3 bases and the J gene lost 0 bases, with 10 bases spanning the gap. CDR3 length equals 15 residues. The CDR3 sequence is CASSGASVSGNTIYF. CDR3 sequence (DNA): TGTGCCAGCAGCGGGGCGTCCGTCTCTGGAAACACCATATATTTT. The full variable domain, its missing parts supplied by reference TRBV9 and TRBJ1-3, is DSGVTQTPKHLITATGQRVTLRCSPRSGDLSVYWYQQSLDQGLQFLIQYYNGEERAKGNILERFSAQQFPDLHSELNLSSLELGDSALYFCASSGASVSGNTIYFGEGSWLTVV.

This clonotype appeared a few times. The chain combines TRBV12-3 or TRBV12-4 with TRBJ2-7, with 10 bases lining up with TRBD1. The CDR3 consists of 15 residues. The trim removed 1 base at V and 7 bases at J, leaving 7 bases unmatched. The CDR3 DNA is TGTGCCAGCAGTTTAGAAAGGGACAGGGGTCGGGAGCAGTACTTC. Protein: CASSLERDRGREQYF.

This clonotype has more than one count but fewer than ten. The rearrangement links TRBV4-1 to TRBJ2-5; TRBD1 matches 10 bases. V trimming: 2 bases; J trimming: 2 bases; junction bases outside the gene matches: 5. Per the germline V gene, CDR1 is MGHRA and CDR2 is YSYEKL. The length of the CDR3 is 16 residues. The CDR3 reads CASSQIGQGVQETQYF. As DNA, the CDR3 is TGCGCCAGCAGCCAAATTGGACAGGGGGTACAAGAGACCCAGTACTTC.

V is TRBV10-3 and J is TRBJ1-1, with D tentatively TRBD1 (5 bases). Per germline, CDR1 ENHRY and CDR2 SYGVKD. The CDR3 length is 16 residues. Trimming stripped 5 bases from V and 1 base from J, with 17 bases between. This CDR3 is CAISPKQDIGNTEAFF. CDR3 DNA: TGTGCCATCAGTCCAAAGCAGGACATAGGGAACACTGAAGCTTTCTTT.

The chain links TRBV7-3 to TRBJ2-7, with 10 bases aligning to TRBD1. CDR3 size: 15 residues. Per the germline V gene, CDR1 is SGHTA and CDR2 is FQGTGA. With V trimmed by 5 bases and J by 7 bases, 11 bases remained unmatched. The CDR3 loop is CASSPTPGQGKEQYF. CDR3 DNA sequence: TGTGCCAGCAGCCCAACCCCGGGACAGGGGAAGGAGCAGTACTTC. The variable domain in full, with the rest retrieved from reference TRBV7-3 and TRBJ2-7, is GAGVSQTPSNKVTEKGKYVELRCDPISGHTALYWYRQSLGQGPEFLIYFQGTGAADDSGLPNDRFFAVRPEGSVSTLKIQRTERGDSAVYLCASSPTPGQGKEQYFGPGTRLTVT.

This sequence joins TRBV6-1 and TRBJ2-7; D is unresolved. In germline, CDR1 is MNHNS, CDR2 SASEGT. The germline V and J ends were trimmed by 3 bases and 0 bases, with 15 bases remaining between them. The CDR3 is 16 residues long. CDR3: CASSELSGSYSYEQYV. CDR3 DNA sequence: TGTGCCAGCAGTGAGCTATCGGGCAGCTACTCCTACGAGCAGTACGTC.

The rearrangement joins TRBV20-1 to TRBJ2-5; 12 bases are a match to TRBD2. V dropped 3 bases and J dropped 5; count of bases not matched to a gene: 7. The length of the CDR3 is 15 residues. Germline CDR1 is DFQATT and CDR2 is SNEGSKA (reference sequence). The CDR3 coding sequence is TGCAGTGCTAGGACTAGCGGGAGCAATCTGGAGACCCAGTACTTC. Protein product: CSARTSGSNLETQYF.

This clonotype was recorded many times. The chain has TRBV29-1 and TRBJ2-3; 9 nucleotides match TRBD2. The germline gives CDR1 SQVTM, CDR2 ANQGSEA. The ends lost 7 bases at V and 4 bases at J; junction bases unmatched: 15. The CDR3 length is 16 residues. DNA of the CDR3: TGCAGCGCCGGAGGCCTAGCGGGATTACGGGCAGATACGCAGTATTTT. It encodes CSAGGLAGLRADTQYF.

This clonotype was counted only a few times. The gene calls are TRBV12-3 or TRBV12-4 and TRBJ2-7, with 7 bases lining up with TRBD1. The CDR3 is 14 residues long. Trimming removed 5 bases from V and 2 bases from J; junction bases left unmatched: 6. The CDR3 DNA is TGTGCCAGCAGTCCGACAGGGACCCCCTACGAGCAGTACTTC. Translated, it gives CASSPTGTPYEQYF.

This clonotype was counted between two and nine times. The gene calls are TRBV5-1 and TRBJ2-3; the D is unclear. This CDR3 is built from 15 residues. V lost 6 bases and J 0 bases, leaving 14 bases between the germline ends. Germline V lookup: CDR1 SGHRS, CDR2 YFSETQ. The CDR3 DNA sequence: TGCGCCAGCACTCCGAGCTGGATTAGCACAGATACGCAGTATTTT. Translated, it gives CASTPSWISTDTQYF. The full variable domain, in which reference TRBV5-1 and TRBJ2-3 provide the parts outside the CDR3, is KAGVTQTPRYLIKTRGQQVTLSCSPISGHRSVSWYQQTPGQGLQFLFEYFSETQRNKGNFPGRFSGRQFSNSRSEMNVSTLELGDSALYLCASTPSWISTDTQYFGPGTRLTVL.